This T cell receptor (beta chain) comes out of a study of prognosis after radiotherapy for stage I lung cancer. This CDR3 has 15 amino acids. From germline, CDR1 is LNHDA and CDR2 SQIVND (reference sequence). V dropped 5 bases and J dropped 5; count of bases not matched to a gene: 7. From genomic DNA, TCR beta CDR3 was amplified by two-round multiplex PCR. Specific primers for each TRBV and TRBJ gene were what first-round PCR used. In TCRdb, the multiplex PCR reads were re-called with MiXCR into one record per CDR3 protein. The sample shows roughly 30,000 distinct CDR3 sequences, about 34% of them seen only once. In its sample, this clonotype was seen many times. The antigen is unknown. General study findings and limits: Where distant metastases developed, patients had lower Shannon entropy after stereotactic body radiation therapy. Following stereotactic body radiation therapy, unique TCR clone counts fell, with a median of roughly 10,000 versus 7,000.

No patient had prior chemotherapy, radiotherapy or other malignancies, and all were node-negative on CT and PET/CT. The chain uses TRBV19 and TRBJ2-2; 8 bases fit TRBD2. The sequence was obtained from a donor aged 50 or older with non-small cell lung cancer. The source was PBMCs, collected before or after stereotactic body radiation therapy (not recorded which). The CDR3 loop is CASSDVAGSTGELFF. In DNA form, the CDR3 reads TGTGCCAGTAGTGACGTAGCGGGAAGTACCGGGGAGCTGTTTTTT.